A single sample is the source of the 13 T cell receptor beta chains below, sequenced in a study of radiotherapy plus CTLA-4 blockade in lung cancer. The protocol was immunoSEQ multiplex PCR, while the TCRdb copy is restricted to in-frame clones and leaves out a portion. Counted here are about 97,000 clones, roughly 74% occurring once; the ten biggest clones make up around 2.8%. The sample here was peripheral blood, taken from a patient treated with radiotherapy plus ipilimumab. The receptors were gathered from a human donor with non-small cell lung cancer who had a partial response to radiotherapy plus ipilimumab. Some clones in this sample may be carry-over from other donors' samples.

This chain uses TRBV19 with TRBJ2-5; TRBD1 aligns across 10 bases. After removal of 6 bases from V and 4 bases from J, the junction contained 8 bases not matched to a gene. The V gene's germline CDR1 is LNHDA and CDR2 SQIVND (reference sequence). The CDR3 is made up of 15 amino acids. In DNA, the CDR3 is TGTGCCAGTAGCCGGGGACAGGGGATTGGAGAGACCCAGTACTTC. Translating it yields CASSRGQGIGETQYF.

This chain links TRBV29-1 with TRBJ2-1, with 14 bases identical to TRBD2. The CDR3 has 14 amino acids. Germline-derived CDR1 and CDR2 are SQVTM and ANQGSEA. The V gene end was trimmed by 7 bases and the J gene end by 9 bases; junction bases not matched to a gene: 8. CDR3 protein: CSDGLAGGVGEQFF. The CDR3 DNA is TGCAGCGACGGACTAGCGGGAGGAGTAGGTGAGCAGTTCTTC.

V gene TRBV28 combines with J gene TRBJ2-7, with 8 bases identical to TRBD2. Germline CDR1 reads MDHEN; CDR2 reads SYDVKM. CDR3 length equals 15 residues. The J segment lost 4 bases and the V segment lost 3 bases, leaving 8 bases of the junction unmatched. CDR3 loop: CASSFWGGRIYEQYF. The CDR3 coding sequence is TGTGCCAGCAGTTTCTGGGGCGGGAGGATTTACGAGCAGTACTTC.

The chain couples TRBV18 to TRBJ2-1; 7 bases line up with TRBD1. This CDR3 spans 15 amino acids. The germline gives CDR1 KGHSH, CDR2 LQKENI. V lost 0 bases and J lost 5; bases outside the gene matches: 4. The CDR3 protein is CASSPPGTENNEQFF. The CDR3 DNA is TGTGCCAGCTCACCACCGGGGACAGAGAACAATGAGCAGTTCTTC. Combining the CDR3 with reference TRBV18 and TRBJ2-1 gives the whole variable domain NAGVMQNPRHLVRRRGQEARLRCSPMKGHSHVYWYRQLPEEGLKFMVYLQKENIIDESGMPKERFSAEFPKEGPSILRIQQVVRGDSAAYFCASSPPGTENNEQFFGPGTRLTVL.

This rearrangement joins TRBV19 to TRBJ2-2; 9 bases match TRBD2. The trim removed 7 bases at V and 4 bases at J, leaving 7 bases unmatched. The germline CDR1 and CDR2 sequences are LNHDA and SQIVND (reference sequence). This CDR3 is built from 15 residues. CDR3 residues: CASTLAGAFTGELFF. The CDR3 DNA follows: TGTGCCAGTACGTTAGCGGGGGCCTTCACCGGGGAGCTGTTTTTT.

This clone was found a few times. The V and J genes are TRBV7-9 and TRBJ2-3, with 11 bases lining up with TRBD2. CDR1 and CDR2 (germline): SEHNR, FQNEAQ (reference sequence). V shed 8 bases, J shed 5 bases, and the junction held 15 bases outside the gene matches. The CDR3 runs 17 residues. This CDR3 reads CASSRGRYSGRGDTQYF. The CDR3 nucleotides are TGTGCCAGCTCCCGAGGTCGTTATAGCGGGAGGGGAGATACGCAGTATTTT.

The V gene is TRBV11-3, the J gene TRBJ2-2; no clear D. Trimming cost V 1 base and J 0 bases, with 9 bases left between them. The germline V gene has CDR1 SGHNT and CDR2 YENEEA. The CDR3 has 16 residues. CDR3 DNA sequence: TGTGCCAGCAGCTTAGGCCAGATCGCGAACACCGGGGAGCTGTTTTTT. This translates into CASSLGQIANTGELFF.

This clone was found once. The J gene is TRBJ2-3, the V gene TRBV7-9; TRBD2 agrees at 8 bases. Trimming cost V 6 bases and J 4 bases; bases outside gene matches: 9. The V gene's germline CDR1 is SEHNR and CDR2 FQNEAQ (reference sequence). The CDR3 consists of 15 residues. CDR3 coding DNA: TGTGCCAGCAGTCATACCGGGACTAGTGCAGATACGCAGTATTTT. This translates into CASSHTGTSADTQYF.

V is TRBV9 and J is TRBJ2-1, with D maybe TRBD2 (5 bases). Germline V CDR1 and CDR2: SGDLS, YYNGEE. The CDR3 loop spans 13 amino acids. The V end lost 4 bases, the J end lost 12 bases, and 17 bases lay between the germline ends. In DNA, the CDR3 is TGTGCCAGCAGCTCTTATTCGGAGACTACGCAGTTCTTC. Protein product: CASSSYSETTQFF.

This rearrangement joins TRBV7-8 to TRBJ2-7, with TRBD2 matching over 8 bases. This CDR3 comprises 16 residues. After removal of 2 bases from V and 2 bases from J, the junction contained 8 bases not matched to a gene. Germline V CDR1 and CDR2: SGHVS, FQNEAQ. The CDR3 spells CASSLNSGRAAYEQYF. The CDR3 region has the DNA TGTGCCAGCAGCTTAAATTCCGGGAGGGCCGCCTACGAGCAGTACTTC.

The CDR3 DNA reads as TGTGCCATCAGTGGGACAGAGAACACTGAAGCTTTCTTT. Protein: CAISGTENTEAFF. The chain carries TRBV10-3 and TRBJ1-1, with D perhaps matching TRBD1 (6 bases). The CDR3 is 13 residues long. The V gene lost 4 bases and the J gene lost 1 base, with 7 bases spanning the gap. Germline values: CDR1 ENHRY, CDR2 SYGVKD.

The chain carries TRBV5-1 and TRBJ2-3, with D maybe TRBD2 (5 bases). CDR3 length: 17 amino acids. V was pared by 4 bases and J by 6 bases, with 24 bases between. Looked up from germline, CDR1 is SGHRS and CDR2 is YFSETQ. The CDR3 DNA reads as TGCGCCAGCAGCACAGAGGGCAGGAAAGTCATCTTGGATACGCAGTATTTT. Encoded protein: CASSTEGRKVILDTQYF.

The V gene is TRBV7-2, the J gene TRBJ1-2; D call uncertain. CDR1 is SGHTA, CDR2 FQGNSA, per germline. The CDR3 extends over 12 amino acids. The V end was cut by 1 base, the J end by 7 bases, with 7 bases between. The CDR3 region is CASSLGRGGYTF. The DNA of the CDR3 is TGTGCCAGCAGCTTAGGGCGAGGTGGCTACACCTTC.